The 28 T cell receptor beta chains below come from one sample, sequenced in a study of response to subunit inactivated influenza vaccine. One entry per CDR3 protein results from TCRdb running MiXCR on the RT-PCR reads. The data show roughly 290,000 distinct CDR3 sequences, roughly a fifth seen once. Here the sequenced sample was PBMCs from blood, taken about 20 months after vaccination. Receptors were obtained from a man aged 50 to 69 who received an inactivated influenza vaccine.

This clonotype was counted between two and nine times. The chain recombines TRBV5-8 with TRBJ1-1; the D is unclear. The CDR3 extends over 16 amino acids. Germline-derived CDR1 and CDR2 are SGHTS and YDEGEE. V was shortened by 4 bases and J by 2 bases, with 18 bases between the two germline ends. For the CDR3, the DNA is TGTGCCAGCAGCGCCCGAAGCGTCGCGGGAAACACTGAAGCTTTCTTT. This gives the protein CASSARSVAGNTEAFF.

This chain joins TRBV5-5 and TRBJ2-7, with 12 bases aligning to TRBD2. Per the germline V gene, CDR1 is SGHKS and CDR2 is YYEKEE (reference sequence). This CDR3 is built from 16 residues. The V segment lost 4 bases and the J segment 0 bases; nucleotides outside the gene matches: 5. In DNA, the CDR3 is TGTGCCAGCAGCATGGGACTAGCGGGCCTCTCCTACGAGCAGTACTTC. Amino acids: CASSMGLAGLSYEQYF.

This clonotype was seen a handful of times. The chain is built from TRBV5-4 and TRBJ1-1; the D is unclear. CDR3 length equals 14 residues. The germline V gene encodes CDR1 SGHNT and CDR2 YYREEE (reference sequence). V was clipped by 1 base and J by 0 bases, with 7 bases between them. This chain's CDR3 is CASSLRDMNTEAFF. The CDR3 DNA reads as TGTGCCAGCAGCTTGCGAGACATGAACACTGAAGCTTTCTTT.

This clonotype has a count of ten or more. The genes are TRBV15 and TRBJ2-3; no firm D call. The germline V and J ends were trimmed by 0 bases and 4 bases, with 11 bases remaining between them. Germline lookup yields CDR1 LNHNV and CDR2 YYDKDF (reference sequence). The CDR3 covers 15 residues. In nucleotides, the CDR3 is TGTGCCACCAGCAGAGATTCACAGACTTCAGATACGCAGTATTTT. Encoded protein: CATSRDSQTSDTQYF.

This clonotype was observed at least ten times. The chain couples TRBV12-3 or TRBV12-4 to TRBJ1-3; D unclear. The CDR3 has 14 residues. Trimming pared 8 bases from V and 0 bases from J, leaving 11 bases between. CDR3 DNA: TGTGCCAGCGGCCGGAGGAGCTCTGGAAACACCATATATTTT. Translation: CASGRRSSGNTIYF.

V is TRBV4-3 and J is TRBJ2-6; D may be TRBD2 (5 bases). This CDR3 is built from 18 residues. Trimming shortened V by 0 bases and J by 0 bases, and 12 bases separated the two germline ends. The germline V gene encodes CDR1 LGHNA and CDR2 YSLEER. The CDR3 nucleotides are TGCGCCAGCAGCCAAGAAGGTGGACTGCCCTCTGGGGCCAACGTCCTGACTTTC. Its protein is CASSQEGGLPSGANVLTF.

This clonotype turned up a few times. The gene calls are TRBV4-3 and TRBJ2-3; no clear D gene. The length of the CDR3 is 14 residues. Germline V gene sequence: CDR1 LGHNA, CDR2 YSLEER. Trimming left V 1 base short and J 2 bases short, with 7 bases between. The CDR3 nucleotides are TGCGCCAGCAGCCAAGCTTACTACACAGATACGCAGTATTTT. This translates into CASSQAYYTDTQYF.

This clonotype turned up a few times. CDR3 amino acids: CASSLGRTSEQYF. The CDR3 DNA reads TGTGCCAGCAGCTTAGGCAGGACCAGCGAGCAGTACTTC. The chain couples TRBV11-2 to TRBJ2-7; D gene uncertain. The CDR3 runs to 13 residues. Trimming stripped 1 base from V and 6 bases from J, with 10 bases between. CDR1 and CDR2 from the germline V gene are SGHAT and FQNNGV.

The V call is TRBV5-1, the J call TRBJ1-1; D remains unclear. The CDR3 contains 13 residues. The germline V and J ends were trimmed by 4 bases and 1 base, with 8 bases remaining between them. Per the germline V gene, CDR1 is SGHRS and CDR2 is YFSETQ. This CDR3 is CASSATPNTEAFF. The CDR3 coding sequence is TGCGCCAGCAGCGCGACCCCGAACACTGAAGCTTTCTTT. The full variable domain, with the rest looked up from reference TRBV5-1 and TRBJ1-1, is KAGVTQTPRYLIKTRGQQVTLSCSPISGHRSVSWYQQTPGQGLQFLFEYFSETQRNKGNFPGRFSGRQFSNSRSEMNVSTLELGDSALYLCASSATPNTEAFFGQGTRLTVV.

This sequence joins TRBV28 and TRBJ2-7; 7 bases line up with TRBD1. CDR1 is MDHEN and CDR2 is SYDVKM in the germline V gene. The CDR3 loop spans 14 amino acids. V was clipped by 4 bases and J by 6 bases; unmatched bases: 9. CDR3 residues: CASSWWTGTREQYF. CDR3 in DNA: TGTGCCAGCAGTTGGTGGACAGGTACTCGCGAGCAGTACTTC.

This clonotype came up many times. The V gene is TRBV29-1, the J gene TRBJ1-4; D might be TRBD1 (5 bases). V lost 7 bases, J lost 8 bases, and 17 bases lay in between. CDR3 length equals 13 residues. The germline gives CDR1 SQVTM, CDR2 ANQGSEA. CDR3 protein: CSAKSGTGEKLFF. In nucleotides, the CDR3 is TGCAGCGCCAAATCCGGGACGGGGGAAAAACTGTTTTTT.

This clonotype was seen a handful of times. The rearrangement uses TRBV7-8 and TRBJ1-4, with 11 bases fitting TRBD1. The CDR3 contains 19 residues. The V and J ends lost 1 base and 5 bases, in that order; junction bases with no gene match: 12. Germline V gene sequence: CDR1 SGHVS, CDR2 FQNEAQ. The CDR3 sequence: CASSLERFRTGGSNEKLFF. The DNA for the CDR3 is TGTGCCAGCAGCTTAGAGCGGTTCAGGACAGGGGGCTCAAATGAAAAACTGTTTTTT.

This clonotype was seen a single time. Written as DNA, the CDR3 is TGTGCCAGCAGTCACCGGGGACTAGCAGACACAGATACGCAGTATTTT. It yields the protein CASSHRGLADTDTQYF. This chain uses TRBV3-1 with TRBJ2-3; TRBD2 matches at 9 bases. Per germline, CDR1 LGHDT and CDR2 YNNKEL (reference sequence). This CDR3 comprises 16 residues. V shed 6 bases, J shed 2 bases, and the junction held 9 bases outside the gene matches.

The chain is built from TRBV7-9 and TRBJ1-1, with a possible D match to TRBD1 (5 bases). This CDR3 comprises 13 residues. Germline V gene data show CDR1 as SEHNR and CDR2 as FQNEAQ (reference sequence). V was cut by 7 bases and J by 6 bases, with 15 bases left in between. The CDR3 is CASTPPGWPEAFF. DNA of the CDR3: TGTGCCAGCACCCCCCCAGGGTGGCCTGAAGCTTTCTTT.

The chain is built from TRBV3-1 and TRBJ2-2, with 9 bases that match TRBD1. V was pared by 9 bases and J by 6 bases, with 5 bases of the junction left unmatched. Germline V gene lookup returns CDR1 LGHDT and CDR2 YNNKEL (reference sequence). CDR3 length: 13 residues. CDR3: CASSQGASGELFF. Here the CDR3 DNA reads TGTGCCAGTTCACAGGGGGCATCCGGGGAGCTGTTTTTT.

V and J are TRBV20-1 and TRBJ2-3, with D possibly TRBD2 on 6 matching bases. The CDR3 sequence is 17 residues long. Looked up from germline, CDR1 is DFQATT and CDR2 is SNEGSKA (reference sequence). V dropped 2 bases and J dropped 0 bases, with 18 bases sitting between them. DNA of the CDR3: TGCAGTGCTAGATCCGTAGATGGGGGGAGAAGCACAGATACGCAGTATTTT. It codes for CSARSVDGGRSTDTQYF.

This clonotype appeared a few times. The chain combines TRBV29-1 with TRBJ2-5; 9 bases are shared with TRBD2. Germline V lookup: CDR1 SQVTM, CDR2 ANQGSEA. This CDR3 contains 14 residues. The V segment lost 6 bases and the J segment 5 bases; nucleotides outside the gene matches: 10. The CDR3 is CSVAPGLAYETQYF. The CDR3 DNA follows: TGCAGCGTAGCCCCGGGACTAGCCTACGAGACCCAGTACTTC.

This clonotype was seen more than once but under ten times. The chain recombines TRBV5-1 with TRBJ1-1, with TRBD1 identical over 8 bases. The V gene's germline CDR1 is SGHRS and CDR2 YFSETQ. CDR3 length equals 15 residues. With V trimmed by 1 base and J by 4 bases, 6 bases remained unmatched. CDR3 nucleotides: TGCGCCAGCAGCTTGACTGGACAGGGACCCACTGAAGCTTTCTTT. This encodes CASSLTGQGPTEAFF.

This clonotype was detected a few times. V usage is TRBV6-1 and J usage is TRBJ1-2; D is undetermined. Looked up from germline, CDR1 is MNHNS and CDR2 is SASEGT. The CDR3 is 14 amino acids. The germline V and J ends were trimmed by 8 bases and 0 bases, with 13 bases remaining between them. The DNA of the CDR3 is TGTGCCAGCTCTGCCCGAACAACTAACTATGGCTACACCTTC. Translated: CASSARTTNYGYTF.

The rearrangement joins TRBV3-1 to TRBJ2-6, with 9 bases aligning to TRBD1. V dropped 1 base and J dropped 2; count of bases not matched to a gene: 3. CDR3 length equals 17 residues. CDR1 LGHDT and CDR2 YNNKEL come from the germline V gene (reference sequence). In DNA, the CDR3 is TGTGCCAGCAGCCAAGGGACAGGGGTTGCTGGGGCCAACGTCCTGACTTTC. Translating it yields CASSQGTGVAGANVLTF.

This clonotype showed up just a few times. The gene calls are TRBV27 and TRBJ2-3, with D tentatively TRBD1 (6 bases). This CDR3 is built from 13 residues. The germline V and J ends were trimmed by 6 bases and 6 bases, with 13 bases remaining between them. Germline CDR1 and CDR2: MNHEY and SMNVEV (reference sequence). For the CDR3, the DNA is TGTGCCAGCAGGGGGACATTTGGCGATACGCAGTATTTT. Protein sequence: CASRGTFGDTQYF.

The chain uses TRBV21-1 and TRBJ1-2; the DNA was not compared with TRBD1, the D call given in the table. TRBV21-1 is shown as a pseudogene. The CDR3 sequence is 17 residues long. CDR3: CASSKKVSGHRNYGYTF. The CDR3 DNA sequence: TGTGCCAGCAGCAAAAAGGTCTCGGGACACCGAAACTATGGCTACACCTTC.

This clonotype has only a few counts. This chain connects TRBV27 to TRBJ2-5; a possible D gene is TRBD2 (5 bases). CDR3 length: 15 residues. The germline V and J ends were trimmed by 5 bases and 2 bases, with 15 bases remaining between them. The V gene's germline CDR1 is MNHEY and CDR2 SMNVEV (reference sequence). The CDR3 sequence is CASSVRSDPQETQYF. The CDR3 nucleotides read TGTGCCAGCAGTGTCCGTAGCGATCCACAAGAGACCCAGTACTTC.

V gene TRBV10-3 combines with J gene TRBJ1-6; D is uncertain. Germline CDR1 and CDR2: ENHRY and SYGVKD. The CDR3 has 13 amino acids. V lost 2 bases to trimming and J lost 6 bases, with 5 bases between them. The CDR3 DNA follows: TGTGCCATCAGTGAGGGCAGTAATTCACCCCTCCACTTT. It codes for CAISEGSNSPLHF.

The chain joins TRBV5-1 to TRBJ2-1, with D perhaps assigned TRBD1 or TRBD2 (6 bases each). Between the trimmed V and J ends, which lost 5 bases and 13 bases, there was a span of 19 bases. Germline V CDR1 and CDR2: SGHRS, YFSETQ. The CDR3 is made up of 13 amino acids. CDR3 sequence reads: CASRQGTGLGQFF. CDR3 bases: TGCGCCAGCAGGCAGGGGACTGGGCTTGGTCAGTTCTTC.

As regards this clonotype: This CDR3 fails to terminate in the conserved phenylalanine or tryptophan, so it likely reflects a read error. The J gene is TRBJ2-3, the V gene TRBV7-3, with no clear D. This CDR3 has 14 residues. Between the trimmed V and J ends, which lost 5 bases and 4 bases, there was a span of 13 bases. Germline V lookup: CDR1 SGHTA, CDR2 FQGTGA. CDR3 bases: TGTGCCAGCAGCCTCGGCCAGATCCCAGATACGCAGTATCTT. Amino acids: CASSLGQIPDTQYL.

In nucleotides, the CDR3 is TGCGCCAGCAGCCAAGTACAGGGGCGTATGTATAATTCACCCCTCCACTTT. Translation: CASSQVQGRMYNSPLHF. The chain links TRBV4-1 to TRBJ1-6; 7 nucleotides align to TRBD1. V lost 1 base to trimming and J lost 4 bases; unmatched junction nucleotides: 7. From germline, CDR1 is MGHRA and CDR2 YSYEKL. This CDR3 contains 17 residues.

This clonotype was detected a few times. V is TRBV28 and J is TRBJ1-3; perhaps TRBD1 as D (5 bases). CDR1 is MDHEN, CDR2 SYDVKM, per germline. V dropped 3 bases and J dropped 0 bases, with 15 bases sitting between them. The CDR3 runs to 17 residues. CDR3 nucleotide sequence: TGTGCCAGCAGTTTTTTGTTCATGGGGGGCTCTGGAAACACCATATATTTT. It translates to CASSFLFMGGSGNTIYF. Full variable domain (rest looked up from reference TRBV28 and TRBJ1-3): DVKVTQSSRYLVKRTGEKVFLECVQDMDHENMFWYRQDPGLGLRLIYFSYDVKMKEKGDIPEGYSVSREKKERFSLILESASTNQTSMYLCASSFLFMGGSGNTIYFGEGSWLTVV.